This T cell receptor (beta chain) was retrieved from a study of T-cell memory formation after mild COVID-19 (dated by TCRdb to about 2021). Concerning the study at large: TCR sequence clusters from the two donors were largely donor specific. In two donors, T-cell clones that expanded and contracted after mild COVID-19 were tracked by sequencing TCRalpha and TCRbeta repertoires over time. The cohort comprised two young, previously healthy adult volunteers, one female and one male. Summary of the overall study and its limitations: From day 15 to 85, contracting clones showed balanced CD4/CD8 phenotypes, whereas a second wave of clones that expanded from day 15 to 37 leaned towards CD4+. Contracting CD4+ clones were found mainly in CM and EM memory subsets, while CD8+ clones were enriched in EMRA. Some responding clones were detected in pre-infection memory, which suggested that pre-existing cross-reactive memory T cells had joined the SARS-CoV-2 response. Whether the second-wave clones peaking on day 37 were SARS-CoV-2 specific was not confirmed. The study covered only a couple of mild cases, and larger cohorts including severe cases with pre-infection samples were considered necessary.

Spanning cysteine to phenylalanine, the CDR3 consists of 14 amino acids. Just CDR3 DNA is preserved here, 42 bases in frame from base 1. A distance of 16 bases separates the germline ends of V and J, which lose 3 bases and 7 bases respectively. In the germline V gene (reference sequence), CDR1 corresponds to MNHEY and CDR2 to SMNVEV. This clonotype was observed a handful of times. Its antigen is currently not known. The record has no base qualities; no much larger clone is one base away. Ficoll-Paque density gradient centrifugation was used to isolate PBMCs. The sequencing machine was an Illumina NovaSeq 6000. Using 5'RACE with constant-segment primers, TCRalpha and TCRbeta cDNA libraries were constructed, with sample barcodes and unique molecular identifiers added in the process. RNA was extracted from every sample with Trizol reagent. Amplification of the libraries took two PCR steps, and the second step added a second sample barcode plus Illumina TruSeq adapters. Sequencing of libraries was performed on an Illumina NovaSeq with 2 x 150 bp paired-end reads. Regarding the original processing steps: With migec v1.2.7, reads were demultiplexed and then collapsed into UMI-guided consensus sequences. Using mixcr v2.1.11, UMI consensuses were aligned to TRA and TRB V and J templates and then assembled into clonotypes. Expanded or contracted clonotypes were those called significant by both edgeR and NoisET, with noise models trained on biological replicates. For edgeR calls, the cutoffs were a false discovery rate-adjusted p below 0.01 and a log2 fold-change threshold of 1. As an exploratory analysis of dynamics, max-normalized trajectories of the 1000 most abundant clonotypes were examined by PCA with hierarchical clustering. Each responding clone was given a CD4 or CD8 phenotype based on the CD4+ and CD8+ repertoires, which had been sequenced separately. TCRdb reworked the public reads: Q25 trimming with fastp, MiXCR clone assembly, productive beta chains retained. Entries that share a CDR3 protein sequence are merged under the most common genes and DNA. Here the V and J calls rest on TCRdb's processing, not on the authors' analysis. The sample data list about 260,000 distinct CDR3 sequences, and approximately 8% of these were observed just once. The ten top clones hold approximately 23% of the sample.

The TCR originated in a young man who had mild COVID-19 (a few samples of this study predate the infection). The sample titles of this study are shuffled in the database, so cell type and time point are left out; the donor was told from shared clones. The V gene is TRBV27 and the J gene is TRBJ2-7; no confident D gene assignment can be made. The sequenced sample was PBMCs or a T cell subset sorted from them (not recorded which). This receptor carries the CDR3 CASSFTGLVVEQYF. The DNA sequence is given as TGTGCCAGCAGTTTCACCGGGTTGGTGGTTGAGCAGTACTTC.